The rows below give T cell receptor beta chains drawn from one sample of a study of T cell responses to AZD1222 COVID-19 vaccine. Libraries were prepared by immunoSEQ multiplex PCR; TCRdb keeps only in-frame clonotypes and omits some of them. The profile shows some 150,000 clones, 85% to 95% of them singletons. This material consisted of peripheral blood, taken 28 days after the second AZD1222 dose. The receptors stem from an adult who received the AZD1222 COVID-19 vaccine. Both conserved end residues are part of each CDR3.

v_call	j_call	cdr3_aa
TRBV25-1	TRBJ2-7	CASSDPGHEQYF
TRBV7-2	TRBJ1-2	CASSMGQGNTYGYTF
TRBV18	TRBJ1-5	CASSGGQGSNQPQHF
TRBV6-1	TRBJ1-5	CASSEGVMGGTANQPQHF
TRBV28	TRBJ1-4	CASQDILNEKLFF
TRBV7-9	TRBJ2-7	CASTSPRASYEQYF
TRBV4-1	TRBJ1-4	CASSATGATNEKLFF
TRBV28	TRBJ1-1	CASSSSRVTEAFF
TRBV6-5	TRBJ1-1	CASSRQTGMNTEAFF
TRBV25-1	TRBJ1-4	CASQLGEKLFF
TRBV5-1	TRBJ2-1	CASSSLQGYEQFF
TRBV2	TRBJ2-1	CASSEGSGGNEQFF
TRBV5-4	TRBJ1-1	CASSVGLGEAFF
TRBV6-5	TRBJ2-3	CASRSGLLDTQYF
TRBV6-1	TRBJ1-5	CASSEAGGRLGQPQHF
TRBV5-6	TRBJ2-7	CASRHRAEQYF
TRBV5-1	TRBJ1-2	CASSSTPVPGGGYTF
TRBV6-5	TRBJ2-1	CASSYELAPYNEQFF
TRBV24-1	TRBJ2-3	CATSDLRGRATDTQYF
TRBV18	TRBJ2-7	CASSPRRTGSYEQYF
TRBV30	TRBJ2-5	CAWGTDQETQYF
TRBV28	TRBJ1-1	CASSITRMGEAFF